One sample yielded the 23 T cell receptor beta chains listed below, sequenced in a study of shared clonotypes between healthy human individuals. Sequenced by immunoSEQ multiplex PCR; TCRdb stores in-frame clones only, minus some. The sample holds about 2 million clones, 85% to 95% seen once. The sample consisted of naive CD4+ T cells sorted from blood. Subset defined: CD45RA+ positively selected. All receptors derive from a man between 18 and 29 years old in good health.

For the CDR3, the DNA is TGTGCCAGCTCACCATCCGGGGGCGCCGAAAAACTGTTTTTT. It is translated as CASSPSGGAEKLFF. The rearrangement uses TRBV18 and TRBJ1-4, with D possibly matching TRBD1 (6 bases). Trimming removed 2 bases at V and 8 bases at J, with 12 bases between. Germline V lookup: CDR1 KGHSH, CDR2 LQKENI. The CDR3 runs 14 residues.

V is TRBV29-1 and J is TRBJ2-7, with a weak D call TRBD1 (5 bases). Per the germline V gene, CDR1 is SQVTM and CDR2 is ANQGSEA. The V gene lost 2 bases and the J gene lost 5 bases, with 10 bases spanning the gap. The CDR3 consists of 12 residues. As DNA, the CDR3 is TGCAGCGTTGAAACAGGTGGGAACGAGCAGTACTTC. Translated, it gives CSVETGGNEQYF.

This clone was detected only once. The chain combines TRBV10-3 with TRBJ2-1; perhaps TRBD2 as D (5 bases). The CDR3 extends over 12 amino acids. CDR1 and CDR2 from the germline V gene are ENHRY and SYGVKD. Trimming removed 8 bases at V and 10 bases at J, with 15 bases between. The CDR3 loop reads CAIGRGVDEQFF. The CDR3 DNA is TGTGCCATCGGTCGGGGTGTAGACGAGCAGTTCTTC.

A word on this clone: The identical CDR3 is also encoded by other nucleotide sequences in the sample. The chain couples TRBV18 to TRBJ2-1, with TRBD1 identical over 11 bases. Germline V gene data show CDR1 as KGHSH and CDR2 as LQKENI. The J segment lost 4 bases and the V segment lost 5 bases, leaving 1 base of the junction unmatched. The CDR3 has 14 residues. This chain's CDR3 is CASSGQGAYNEQFF. The DNA of the CDR3 is TGTGCCAGCTCAGGACAGGGGGCTTACAATGAGCAGTTCTTC.

The gene calls are TRBV19 and TRBJ1-1, with D unresolved. The CDR3 totals 13 residues. Between the trimmed V and J ends, which lost 2 bases and 1 base, there was a span of 5 bases. In germline, CDR1 is LNHDA, CDR2 SQIVND (reference sequence). The CDR3 sequence is CASSILKNTEAFF. CDR3 nucleotide sequence: TGTGCCAGTAGTATATTGAAGAACACTGAAGCTTTCTTT. Drawing the rest from reference TRBV19 and TRBJ1-1, the complete variable domain is DGGITQSPKYLFRKEGQNVTLSCEQNLNHDAMYWYRQDPGQGLRLIYYSQIVNDFQKGDIAEGYSVSREKKESFPLTVTSAQKNPTAFYLCASSILKNTEAFFGQGTRLTVV.

As DNA, the CDR3 is TGTGCCGCACAGGGGGCGAGCACAGATACGCAGTATTTT. Its protein is CAAQGASTDTQYF. The rearrangement uses TRBV10-3 and TRBJ2-3; 9 bases align to TRBD1. J lost 0 bases, V lost 11 bases, and 3 bases had no gene match. Germline CDR1 is ENHRY and CDR2 is SYGVKD. The CDR3 is 13 residues long.

The chain combines TRBV30 with TRBJ1-3, with a tentative D call TRBD1 (6 bases). Germline values: CDR1 GTSNPN, CDR2 SVGIG (reference sequence). V was clipped by 1 base and J by 0 bases, with 13 bases between them. CDR3 size: 16 residues. The CDR3 is CAWSAHRESSGNTIYF. CDR3 coding DNA: TGTGCCTGGAGTGCCCACAGGGAGAGCTCTGGAAACACCATATATTTT. Filled out from reference TRBV30 and TRBJ1-3, the complete variable domain reads SQTIHQWPATLVQPVGSPLSLECTVEGTSNPNLYWYRQAAGRGLQLLFYSVGIGQISSEVPQNLSASRPQDRQFILSSKKLLLSDSGFYLCAWSAHRESSGNTIYFGEGSWLTVV.

The V and J genes are TRBV7-9 and TRBJ1-4; D gene uncertain. CDR1 is SEHNR and CDR2 is FQNEAQ in the germline V gene (reference sequence). This CDR3 region has 14 residues. Trimming cost V 4 bases and J 4 bases, with 10 bases left between them. Written as DNA, the CDR3 is TGTGCCAGCAGCTACCCGACGGATAATGAAAAACTGTTTTTT. Translated, it gives CASSYPTDNEKLFF. Drawing the rest from reference TRBV7-9 and TRBJ1-4, the complete variable domain is DTGVSQNPRHKITKRGQNVTFRCDPISEHNRLYWYRQTLGQGPEFLTYFQNEAQLEKSRLLSDRFSAERPKGSFSTLEIQRTEQGDSAMYLCASSYPTDNEKLFFGSGTQLSVL.

The V call is TRBV5-4, the J call TRBJ1-1; a possible D gene is TRBD1 (5 bases). Per germline, CDR1 SGHNT and CDR2 YYREEE (reference sequence). V was pared by 4 bases and J by 4 bases, with 14 bases between. This CDR3 is built from 14 residues. The CDR3 nucleotides are TGTGCCAGCAGCCAAGGCAGGGCCGGCACTGAAGCTTTCTTT. Protein: CASSQGRAGTEAFF.

The chain has TRBV2 and TRBJ1-2, with TRBD1 as a possible D gene (6 bases). Germline V gene lookup returns CDR1 SNHLY and CDR2 FYNNEI. The CDR3 spans 11 residues. The germline V and J ends were trimmed by 3 bases and 7 bases, with 6 bases remaining between them. The CDR3 protein is CASSEGAGYTF. Here the CDR3 DNA reads TGTGCCAGCAGTGAGGGGGCTGGCTACACCTTC.

V gene TRBV28 combines with J gene TRBJ2-1; D is uncertain. Germline-derived CDR1 and CDR2 are MDHEN and SYDVKM. V was trimmed by 3 bases and J by 4 bases, leaving 13 bases between them. This CDR3 is 15 amino acids long. CDR3 nucleotide sequence: TGTGCCAGCAGTTTTGTAGACCGCGATTACAATGAGCAGTTCTTC. Translation gives CASSFVDRDYNEQFF. Drawing the rest from reference TRBV28 and TRBJ2-1, the complete variable domain is DVKVTQSSRYLVKRTGEKVFLECVQDMDHENMFWYRQDPGLGLRLIYFSYDVKMKEKGDIPEGYSVSREKKERFSLILESASTNQTSMYLCASSFVDRDYNEQFFGPGTRLTVL.

The J gene is TRBJ1-1, the V gene TRBV27, with 9 bases identical to TRBD1. Germline V gene data show CDR1 as MNHEY and CDR2 as SMNVEV (reference sequence). There are 16 residues in the CDR3. Unmatched junction bases numbered 7, after V lost 5 bases and J lost 0 bases. In DNA, the CDR3 is TGTGCCAGCAGTGGGGGGACAGGGAGGATGAACACTGAAGCTTTCTTT. It codes for CASSGGTGRMNTEAFF.

In the case of this clone: The junction departs from the called germline gene at one end, perhaps through a read error. The rearrangement joins TRBV2 to TRBJ2-1; a weak D match, TRBD1 (5 bases). The germline V gene encodes CDR1 SNHLY and CDR2 FYNNEI. This CDR3 contains 14 residues. CDR3 sequence reads: CASSEGRRAGEQFF. The CDR3 nucleotides read TGTGCCAGCAGCGAAGGACGCAGGGCCGGTGAGCAGTTCTTC.

The chain has TRBV19 and TRBJ1-1; no reliable D call. V lost 3 bases and J lost 1, with 12 bases in between. This CDR3 has 15 residues. Looked up from germline, CDR1 is LNHDA and CDR2 is SQIVND (reference sequence). In nucleotides, the CDR3 is TGTGCCAGTAGTATTTTCCCAGTGCCGAACACTGAAGCTTTCTTT. It translates to CASSIFPVPNTEAFF.

The V call is TRBV5-1, the J call TRBJ2-5, with 7 bases matching TRBD1. Germline CDR1 reads SGHRS; CDR2 reads YFSETQ. The CDR3 is made up of 15 amino acids. V dropped 3 bases and J dropped 5; count of bases not matched to a gene: 10. CDR3 sequence (DNA): TGCGCCAGCAGCTATAACCGGGACAGTGGGGAGACCCAGTACTTC. It is translated as CASSYNRDSGETQYF.

V usage is TRBV2 and J usage is TRBJ2-1; 10 bases map to TRBD2. Looked up from germline, CDR1 is SNHLY and CDR2 is FYNNEI. The CDR3 sequence is 17 residues long. Trimming took 5 bases from V and 4 from J; bases not matched to a gene: 11. As DNA, the CDR3 is TGTGCCAGCAGTTCTATTACCGGGACTAGCGCATACAATGAGCAGTTCTTC. This encodes CASSSITGTSAYNEQFF.

The chain uses TRBV18 and TRBJ2-5, with 9 positions matching TRBD2. The CDR3 runs to 15 residues. V shed 4 bases, J shed 1 base, and the junction held 4 bases outside the gene matches. Germline V gene lookup returns CDR1 KGHSH and CDR2 LQKENI. The CDR3 DNA sequence: TGTGCCAGCTCACAGACTAGCGGAGGCCAAGAGACCCAGTACTTC. It yields the protein CASSQTSGGQETQYF. Combining the CDR3 with reference TRBV18 and TRBJ2-5 gives the whole variable domain NAGVMQNPRHLVRRRGQEARLRCSPMKGHSHVYWYRQLPEEGLKFMVYLQKENIIDESGMPKERFSAEFPKEGPSILRIQQVVRGDSAAYFCASSQTSGGQETQYFGPGTRLLVL.

In regard to this clone: Other nucleotide sequences in the sample specify the same CDR3. The CDR3 reads CASSPGVQNTGELFF. CDR3 DNA: TGTGCCAGCTCACCAGGGGTGCAGAACACCGGGGAGCTGTTTTTT. This chain connects TRBV18 to TRBJ2-2, with D unresolved. This CDR3 is 15 amino acids long. Germline V lookup: CDR1 KGHSH, CDR2 LQKENI. V was pared by 2 bases and J by 1 base, with 8 bases between.

The chain has TRBV19 and TRBJ2-7, with 8 bases aligning to TRBD2. Germline V lookup: CDR1 LNHDA, CDR2 SQIVND (reference sequence). Trimming cost V 5 bases and J 3 bases; bases outside gene matches: 6. This CDR3 has 14 amino acids. In DNA, the CDR3 is TGTGCCAGTAGTCGAAGCGGGAGCGGCTACGAGCAGTACTTC. Translated: CASSRSGSGYEQYF.

A note on this clone: Relative to the germline gene, one junction end is altered; a read error may explain this. CDR3 nucleotide sequence: TGTGCCAGCAGAGCAGACAGGGGGGGATTCTACGAGCAGCACTTC. Residues: CASRADRGGFYEQHF. V gene TRBV2 combines with J gene TRBJ2-7, with 9 bases fitting TRBD1. Germline V gene lookup returns CDR1 SNHLY and CDR2 FYNNEI. The CDR3 has 15 residues.

The rearrangement joins TRBV30 to TRBJ2-4; D ambiguous. V lost 3 bases to trimming and J lost 8 bases, with 11 bases between them. The CDR3 sequence is 12 residues long. CDR1 GTSNPN and CDR2 SVGIG come from the germline V gene (reference sequence). CDR3 loop: CAWSPSRDIQYF. CDR3 in DNA: TGTGCCTGGAGCCCTTCTAGAGACATTCAGTACTTC.

The genes are TRBV6-1 and TRBJ2-5; D not certain. Trimming removed 5 bases at V and 5 bases at J, with 12 bases between. This CDR3 contains 13 residues. The germline V gene has CDR1 MNHNS and CDR2 SASEGT. For the CDR3, the DNA is TGTGCCAGCAGTCCTTCGTGGGCGGAGACCCAGTACTTC. Its protein is CASSPSWAETQYF.

The chain combines TRBV5-4 with TRBJ1-6; tentative D call: TRBD1 (5 bases). Germline V lookup: CDR1 SGHNT, CDR2 YYREEE (reference sequence). Trimming shortened V by 5 bases and J by 7 bases, and 16 bases separated the two germline ends. This CDR3 is built from 15 residues. For the CDR3, the DNA is TGTGCCAGCAGGGAAAGCGGACAAGAGAATTCACCCCTCCACTTT. This encodes CASRESGQENSPLHF.